The entry below describes one T cell receptor (beta chain). Its antigen is undetermined. The sample comes from a study of T cell clones after liver transplantation. Study summary: A pre-transplant mixed lymphocyte reaction with TCRbeta sequencing defined graft-donor-reactive clones followed in post-transplant blood. Patients counted as tolerant after at least one year off all immunosuppression, enzymes not exceeding twice normal. General study findings and limits: A significant post-transplant drop in circulating graft-donor-reactive CD4 TCRbeta sequences occurred in most of the 8 subjects. These preliminary findings come from unstandardized post-transplant sampling times.

The assay was immunoSEQ multiplex PCR, and TCRdb's table has in-frame clones only and misses some. The data hold roughly 70,000 clones, with about 92% observed a single time. Germline values: CDR1 LGHNA, CDR2 YSLEER. Trimming pared 1 base from V and 3 bases from J, leaving 15 bases between. The CDR3 is 16 amino acids. The material sequenced was CD4+ T cells from blood, taken before liver transplant. V usage is TRBV4-3 and J usage is TRBJ1-2; D not resolved. This sequence originates from a human donor who received a liver transplant. CDR3 sequence reads: CASSQAREGAYYGYTF. The CDR3 nucleotides are TGCGCCAGCAGCCAAGCAAGGGAGGGAGCCTACTATGGCTACACCTTC.